One and the same sample provided the 14 T cell receptor beta chains below, sequenced in a study of blood T cell repertoires in COVID-19. Data came from immunoSEQ multiplex PCR; TCRdb stores just in-frame clones and leaves some out. The sample contains about 74,000 clones, 80% of which appear only once. The source material was peripheral blood. These TCRs come from a human donor in a cohort sampled during active COVID-19.

This chain joins TRBV28 and TRBJ1-2; D remains ambiguous. CDR3 size: 12 residues. V lost 8 bases and J lost 4, with 11 bases in between. CDR1 is MDHEN and CDR2 is SYDVKM in the germline V gene. The CDR3, as DNA: TGTGCCAGCCATCATCCCCCCTATGGCTACACCTTC. This sequence encodes CASHHPPYGYTF.

The rearrangement links TRBV11-2 to TRBJ2-5; 7 bases align to TRBD1. The CDR3 runs 16 residues. The germline gives CDR1 SGHAT, CDR2 FQNNGV. Trimming cost V 4 bases and J 4 bases; bases outside gene matches: 12. The CDR3 protein is CASSSFRQGRGETQYF. The DNA for the CDR3 is TGTGCCAGCAGCTCCTTCCGACAGGGTCGGGGAGAGACCCAGTACTTC. Looking up the rest from reference TRBV11-2 and TRBJ2-5 gives the full variable domain: EAGVAQSPRYKIIEKRQSVAFWCNPISGHATLYWYQQILGQGPKLLIQFQNNGVVDDSQLPKDRFSAERLKGVDSTLKIQPAKLEDSAVYLCASSSFRQGRGETQYFGPGTRLLVL.

This chain connects TRBV27 to TRBJ1-2, with D perhaps TRBD1 (6 bases). Germline values: CDR1 MNHEY, CDR2 SMNVEV (reference sequence). The V end lost 6 bases, the J end lost 4 bases, and 18 bases lay between the germline ends. This CDR3 contains 15 residues. DNA of the CDR3: TGTGCCAGCAGCCGAGGGGGTCCTAGCCCCTATGGCTACACCTTC. Translated: CASSRGGPSPYGYTF.

This clone was counted a few times. The rearrangement links TRBV28 to TRBJ1-5, with D possibly TRBD1 on 5 matching bases. The CDR3 has 14 residues. Germline V lookup: CDR1 MDHEN, CDR2 SYDVKM. V lost 8 bases, J lost 2 bases, and 13 bases lay in between. CDR3 protein: CASWGRRRNQPQHF. CDR3 DNA sequence: TGTGCCAGCTGGGGCAGGCGTCGCAATCAGCCCCAGCATTTT. The whole variable domain, remainder taken from reference TRBV28 and TRBJ1-5, is DVKVTQSSRYLVKRTGEKVFLECVQDMDHENMFWYRQDPGLGLRLIYFSYDVKMKEKGDIPEGYSVSREKKERFSLILESASTNQTSMYLCASWGRRRNQPQHFGDGTRLSIL.

This chain links TRBV7-6 with TRBJ1-6; 7 bases map to TRBD1. J was trimmed by 5 bases and V by 5 bases; bases with no gene match: 6. The germline V gene has CDR1 SGHVS and CDR2 FNYEAQ. The CDR3 extends over 15 amino acids. The DNA for the CDR3 is TGTGCCAGCAGCCCAGGGACAGTGAATAATTCACCCCTCCACTTT. Its protein product is CASSPGTVNNSPLHF.

This clone was seen only once. The chain recombines TRBV19 with TRBJ1-5; TRBD1 agrees at 9 bases. Germline V gene data show CDR1 as LNHDA and CDR2 as SQIVND (reference sequence). The CDR3 is 15 amino acids. V was pared by 6 bases and J by 7 bases, with 10 bases of the junction left unmatched. The CDR3, as DNA: TGTGCCAGTAGCTCCGGGACAGGGAATTTCCAGCCCCAGCATTTT. Protein sequence: CASSSGTGNFQPQHF. Variable domain in full (rest from reference TRBV19 and TRBJ1-5): DGGITQSPKYLFRKEGQNVTLSCEQNLNHDAMYWYRQDPGQGLRLIYYSQIVNDFQKGDIAEGYSVSREKKESFPLTVTSAQKNPTAFYLCASSSGTGNFQPQHFGDGTRLSIL.

This sequence joins TRBV5-1 and TRBJ1-1; D perhaps matches TRBD1 (6 bases). The V gene lost 0 bases and the J gene lost 3 bases, with 15 bases spanning the gap. This CDR3 is built from 16 residues. From germline, CDR1 is SGHRS and CDR2 YFSETQ. Here the CDR3 reads CASSLAGGGGDTEAFF. For the CDR3, the DNA is TGCGCCAGCAGCTTGGCCGGCGGGGGCGGCGACACTGAAGCTTTCTTT.

The chain recombines TRBV5-1 with TRBJ2-5; D might be TRBD2 (6 bases). Germline CDR1 SGHRS, CDR2 YFSETQ. Trimming took off 0 bases at V and 4 bases at J, with 19 bases between the two ends. This CDR3 has 17 residues. This chain's CDR3 is CASSLASGLVGGETQYF. CDR3 coding DNA: TGCGCCAGCAGCTTGGCCAGCGGCTTAGTCGGGGGAGAGACCCAGTACTTC.

The chain has TRBV6-2 or TRBV6-3 and TRBJ2-7, with TRBD1 identical over 12 bases. Trimming took 5 bases from V and 1 from J; bases not matched to a gene: 9. The CDR3 spans 17 residues. Germline loops: CDR1 MNHEY, CDR2 SVGEGT. CDR3 nucleotides: TGTGCCAGCAGTCCCGCCTGGGACAGGGGGCCATCCTACGAGCAGTACTTC. Its translation: CASSPAWDRGPSYEQYF.

This clone was observed a single time. The rearrangement links TRBV10-3 to TRBJ2-2; perhaps TRBD2 as D (5 bases). The germline gives CDR1 ENHRY, CDR2 SYGVKD. This CDR3 contains 15 residues. V lost 6 bases and J 0 bases, leaving 11 bases between the germline ends. CDR3 region: CAISPRLPNTGELFF. CDR3 bases: TGTGCCATCAGCCCTAGACTACCGAACACCGGGGAGCTGTTTTTT.

The chain links TRBV9 to TRBJ2-1, with 10 bases lining up with TRBD1. With 3 bases clipped from V and 1 base from J, the junction kept 7 bases outside the gene matches. CDR3 length: 17 amino acids. Germline CDR1 SGDLS, CDR2 YYNGEE. This chain's CDR3 is CASSGTTGGRSYNEQFF. In DNA form, the CDR3 reads TGTGCCAGCAGCGGGACGACAGGGGGCAGGTCCTACAATGAGCAGTTCTTC. The entire variable domain, with the rest obtained from reference TRBV9 and TRBJ2-1, is as follows: DSGVTQTPKHLITATGQRVTLRCSPRSGDLSVYWYQQSLDQGLQFLIQYYNGEERAKGNILERFSAQQFPDLHSELNLSSLELGDSALYFCASSGTTGGRSYNEQFFGPGTRLTVL.

The chain is built from TRBV7-2 and TRBJ1-2; D ambiguous. The CDR3 runs 13 residues. The ends were cut back, 3 bases at V and 1 base at J, with 6 bases in the middle. The germline gives CDR1 SGHTA, CDR2 FQGNSA. CDR3 residues: CASSLRINYGYTF. CDR3 coding DNA: TGTGCCAGCAGCTTGCGGATTAACTATGGCTACACCTTC. Complete variable domain (other parts from reference TRBV7-2 and TRBJ1-2): GAGVSQSPSNKVTEKGKDVELRCDPISGHTALYWYRQSLGQGLEFLIYFQGNSAPDKSGLPSDRFSAERTGGSVSTLTIQRTQQEDSAVYLCASSLRINYGYTFGSGTRLTVV.

The chain combines TRBV6-4 with TRBJ1-4, with D possibly TRBD1 on 5 matching bases. CDR1 and CDR2 from the germline V gene are MRHNA and SNTAGT. CDR3 length: 15 amino acids. The V and J ends lost 8 bases and 4 bases respectively, with 17 bases between them. In DNA, the CDR3 is TGTGCCAGCTACCCGGGGCCCGGGGGTAATGAAAAACTGTTTTTT. It specifies CASYPGPGGNEKLFF.

This clone was recorded a few times. The chain is built from TRBV6-1 and TRBJ2-2; TRBD2 matches at 13 bases. Trimming cost V 2 bases and J 7 bases; bases outside gene matches: 10. This CDR3 spans 18 amino acids. From germline, CDR1 is MNHNS and CDR2 SASEGT. The CDR3 coding sequence is TGTGCCAGCAGTGAAAGGGCGGGACTAGCGGGATTCGGCGGGGAGCTGTTTTTT. This gives the protein CASSERAGLAGFGGELFF.